The sequence of this TCR beta chain was determined in a study of cytomegalovirus exposure and HLA in healthy donors. Study context: One earlier analysis, a look at roughly 170 million T cells, found roughly 110 million unique TCR beta sequences. HLA-typed donors contributed 80 million to 85 million unique TCRs, which were held in an early data release. Study findings and constraints: Across HLA loci, a later analysis found differing TCR association rates, with DRB1 most and HLA-C fewest. Later work showed greater clonal expansion in HLA-associated TCR beta chains than in equally common others.

This clone was seen a handful of times. Its antigen is not identified. The study ran its PCR with 60 Vbeta and 13 Jbeta primers. Data came from immunoSEQ multiplex PCR; TCRdb stores just in-frame clones and leaves some out. The sample has around 170,000 clones, 80% to 85% seen once. Trimming pared 3 bases from V and 0 bases from J, leaving 9 bases between. CDR1 is SNHLY and CDR2 is FYNNEI in the germline V gene. The CDR3 length is 15 residues. This receptor was identified in a boy between 2 and 10 years old in good health and CMV-seronegative. This chain joins TRBV2 and TRBJ2-1; D is possibly TRBD1 (7 bases). The sample taken for sequencing was PBMCs. The CDR3, as DNA: TGTGCCAGCAGTGAGCGGGACAGCTCCTACAATGAGCAGTTCTTC. Amino acids: CASSERDSSYNEQFF.